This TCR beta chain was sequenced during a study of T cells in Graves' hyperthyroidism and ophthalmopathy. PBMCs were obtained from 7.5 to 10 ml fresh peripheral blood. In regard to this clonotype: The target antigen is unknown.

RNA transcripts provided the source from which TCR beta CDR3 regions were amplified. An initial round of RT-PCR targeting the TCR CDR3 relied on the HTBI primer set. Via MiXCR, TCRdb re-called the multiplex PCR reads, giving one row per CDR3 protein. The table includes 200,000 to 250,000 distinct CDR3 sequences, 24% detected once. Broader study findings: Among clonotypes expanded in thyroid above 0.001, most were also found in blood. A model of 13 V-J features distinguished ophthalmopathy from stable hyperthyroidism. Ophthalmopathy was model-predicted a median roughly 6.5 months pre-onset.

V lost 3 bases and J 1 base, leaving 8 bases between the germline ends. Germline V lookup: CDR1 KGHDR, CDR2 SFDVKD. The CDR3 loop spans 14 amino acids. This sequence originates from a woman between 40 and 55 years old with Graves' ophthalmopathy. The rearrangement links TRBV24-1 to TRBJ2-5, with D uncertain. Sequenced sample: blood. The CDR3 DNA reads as TGTGCCACCAGTGATCGGGCCACCCAAGAGACCCAGTACTTC. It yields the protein CATSDRATQETQYF.